These T cell receptor beta chains were read from a single sample in a study of regulatory T cells in long-lasting Graves disease. Via MiXCR, TCRdb re-called the multiplex PCR reads, giving one row per CDR3 protein. The sample contains under 700,000 distinct CDR3 sequences, around 15% of which appear only once. These data were likewise used in another study, on T cells in Graves' hyperthyroidism and ophthalmopathy.

The sample consisted of peripheral blood mononuclear cells (PBMCs), taken at new diagnosis, from a patient treated with antithyroid drugs. The receptor set was obtained from a woman aged 35-60 years with Graves disease. Each CDR3 is given with its conserved first and last residue. D genes are given only for firm matches. Expanded clones get a size class; other rows say once, few or many, or leave the size out.

V gene,clone size,J gene,D gene,CDR3 protein,CDR3 DNA
TRBV7-2,few,TRBJ2-5,TRBD2,CASSPGPSGGGETQYF,TGTGCCAGCAGCCCGGGACCTAGCGGGGGTGGGGAGACCCAGTACTTC
TRBV12-3/TRBV12-4,many,TRBJ2-1,TRBD1,CASSIQGVLYNEQFF,TGTGCCAGCAGTATACAGGGGGTGCTCTACAATGAGCAGTTCTTC
TRBV20-1,many,TRBJ2-3,TRBD2,CSVRGGADTQYF,TGCAGTGTACGCGGGGGGGCTGATACGCAGTATTTT
TRBV3-1,many,TRBJ2-1,TRBD1,CASSRQGKSSYNEQFF,TGTGCCAGCAGCCGACAGGGGAAGAGCTCCTACAATGAGCAGTTCTTC
TRBV5-6,few,TRBJ1-5,-,CASSWGPGNQPQHF,TGTGCCAGCAGCTGGGGCCCGGGAAATCAGCCCCAGCATTTT
TRBV7-9,few,TRBJ2-1,TRBD1,CASSLTDRVNEQFF,TGTGCCAGCAGCTTAACGGACAGGGTAAATGAGCAGTTCTTC
TRBV14,-,TRBJ2-1,-,CASSQVTSRPYNEQFF,TGTGCCAGCAGCCAGGTGACTAGTCGGCCCTACAATGAGCAGTTCTTC
TRBV20-1,many,TRBJ1-2,-,CSAKEDGYGYTF,TGCAGTGCTAAGGAGGATGGCTATGGCTACACCTTC
TRBV2,many,TRBJ2-7,-,CASVGTVSSYEQYF,TGTGCCAGCGTCGGGACGGTTAGCTCCTACGAGCAGTACTTC
TRBV28,many,TRBJ2-3,TRBD1,CASSSRDRGNTQYF,TGTGCCAGCAGTTCACGGGACAGGGGTAATACGCAGTATTTT
TRBV20-1,few,TRBJ2-5,-,CSADTGLVQETQYF,TGCAGTGCCGACACAGGGTTAGTTCAAGAGACCCAGTACTTC
TRBV10-3,many,TRBJ1-5,-,CAISESPGRNQPQHF,TGTGCCATCAGTGAGTCCCCCGGCCGCAATCAGCCCCAGCATTTT
TRBV6-1,many,TRBJ2-5,TRBD1,CASTPTGYETQYF,TGTGCCAGCACCCCGACAGGGTATGAGACCCAGTACTTC
TRBV2,many,TRBJ1-1,-,CASSDEGSTEAFF,TGTGCCAGCAGTGATGAGGGGAGCACTGAAGCTTTCTTT
TRBV5-1,many,TRBJ1-2,TRBD1,CASSPAQGANYGYTF,TGCGCCAGCAGCCCCGCGCAGGGGGCCAACTATGGCTACACCTTC
TRBV20-1,-,TRBJ2-1,TRBD2,CSATNPRGGGGSYNEQFF,TGCAGTGCTACCAACCCTCGCGGGGGGGGGGGCTCCTACAATGAGCAGTTCTTC